This T cell receptor (beta chain) emerged from a study of blood T cell repertoires in COVID-19. Study overall: In each case, the material was cDNA or gDNA derived from T cells, B-cell-depleted T cells, or PBMCs.

CDR1 and CDR2 (germline): MRHNA, SNTAGT. The CDR3 length is 16 residues. V gave up 3 bases and J gave up 4 bases; unmatched junction bases: 11. Profiled with immunoSEQ multiplex PCR; TCRdb holds only in-frame clones, not every one. Here the sample spans hundreds of thousands of clones, about 92% being singletons. Each recovered donor of Cohort 3 presented with two negative PCRs, clearance, or symptom resolution. This sequence joins TRBV6-4 and TRBJ2-5; 7 nucleotides match TRBD2. The sequence was obtained from a man in his 60s who had recovered from COVID-19. What was sequenced was PBMCs or T cells enriched from blood (not recorded which). The CDR3: CASSDSGRGWSETQYF. The CDR3 DNA is TGTGCCAGCAGTGATTCCGGGCGGGGGTGGTCAGAGACCCAGTACTTC.